The 19 T cell receptor beta chains given below trace back to one sample, sequenced in a study of radiotherapy plus CTLA-4 blockade in lung cancer. Only in-frame clones appear in the TCRdb table, and some are missing; sequencing was by immunoSEQ multiplex PCR. The table shows some 120,000 clones, with approximately 77% occurring only once. The material was peripheral blood, obtained from a patient treated with radiotherapy plus ipilimumab. All receptors derive from a human donor with non-small cell lung cancer that progressed on radiotherapy plus ipilimumab. Some clones in this sample may be carry-over from other donors' samples.

The CDR3, as DNA: TGTGCCAGCAGCGTGGCGGGGGGTCTGGGAGATACGCAGTATTTT. Its translation: CASSVAGGLGDTQYF. The chain joins TRBV6-5 to TRBJ2-3; 8 bases are a match to TRBD2. In germline, CDR1 is MNHEY, CDR2 SVGAGI. V was pared by 6 bases and J by 5 bases, with 10 bases of the junction left unmatched. This CDR3 has 15 amino acids.

This clone has more than one count but fewer than ten. J is TRBJ2-2 and V is TRBV7-3; possibly TRBD1 for D (5 bases). This CDR3 region has 13 residues. Trimming stripped 8 bases from V and 1 base from J, with 8 bases between. Germline V gene sequence: CDR1 SGHTA, CDR2 FQGTGA. CDR3 sequence (DNA): TGTGCCAGCCGACAGATGAACACCGGGGAGCTGTTTTTT. Protein sequence: CASRQMNTGELFF.

V is TRBV7-9 and J is TRBJ1-4, with D unclear. V was clipped by 1 base and J by 0 bases, with 6 bases between them. Germline loops: CDR1 SEHNR, CDR2 FQNEAQ (reference sequence). There are 15 residues in the CDR3. CDR3 amino acids: CASSLGKTTNEKLFF. The CDR3 region has the DNA TGTGCCAGCAGCTTAGGAAAGACAACTAATGAAAAACTGTTTTTT.

The chain couples TRBV11-3 to TRBJ2-7, with 7 bases identical to TRBD1. The CDR3 has 15 amino acids. In germline, CDR1 is SGHNT, CDR2 YENEEA. The V segment lost 5 bases and the J segment 0 bases; nucleotides outside the gene matches: 7. The CDR3 loop reads CASSPTGASSYEQYF. CDR3 nucleotides: TGTGCCAGCAGCCCCACAGGGGCAAGCTCCTACGAGCAGTACTTC.

The V call is TRBV6-5, the J call TRBJ1-2, with 11 bases identical to TRBD1. This CDR3 region has 15 residues. The germline V gene has CDR1 MNHEY and CDR2 SVGAGI. Losses at the gene ends were 2 bases for V and 3 bases for J; bases not matched to a gene: 2. The CDR3: CASSYGTGGYYGYTF. CDR3 DNA sequence: TGTGCCAGCAGTTACGGGACAGGGGGATACTATGGCTACACCTTC.

This sequence joins TRBV7-2 and TRBJ2-3; D gene ambiguous. V shed 5 bases and J shed 6 bases, with 21 bases lying between them. This CDR3 region has 16 residues. CDR1 is SGHTA and CDR2 is FQGNSA in the germline V gene. CDR3: CASSLAPGPTADTQYF. CDR3 nucleotide sequence: TGTGCCAGCAGCCTCGCCCCCGGGCCAACAGCCGATACGCAGTATTTT.

The chain recombines TRBV6-1 with TRBJ2-7; D is perhaps TRBD2 (6 bases). The ends were cut back, 3 bases at V and 4 bases at J, with 10 bases in the middle. The CDR3 extends over 13 amino acids. Germline V CDR1 and CDR2: MNHNS, SASEGT. The CDR3 coding sequence is TGTGCCAGCAGTGAGCTAGCGATTTACGAGCAGTACTTC. It is translated as CASSELAIYEQYF.

This chain joins TRBV9 and TRBJ2-5, with a tentative D call TRBD2 (5 bases). The CDR3 covers 14 residues. Germline loops: CDR1 SGDLS, CDR2 YYNGEE. Trimming cost V 0 bases and J 4 bases, with 10 bases left between them. CDR3 loop: CASSVGRGRETQYF. For the CDR3, the DNA is TGTGCCAGCAGCGTAGGTCGAGGGCGAGAGACCCAGTACTTC. Based on the CDR3 plus reference TRBV9 and TRBJ2-5, the full variable domain is DSGVTQTPKHLITATGQRVTLRCSPRSGDLSVYWYQQSLDQGLQFLIQYYNGEERAKGNILERFSAQQFPDLHSELNLSSLELGDSALYFCASSVGRGRETQYFGPGTRLLVL.

The rearrangement joins TRBV4-1 to TRBJ2-2, with D maybe TRBD1 (6 bases). Germline V gene sequence: CDR1 MGHRA, CDR2 YSYEKL. V shed 1 base and J shed 1 base, with 13 bases lying between them. This CDR3 has 17 amino acids. The CDR3 is CASSQAPDRRNTGELFF. The CDR3 nucleotides are TGCGCCAGCAGCCAAGCCCCCGACAGGAGGAACACCGGGGAGCTGTTTTTT.

The chain links TRBV11-3 to TRBJ2-3; D call uncertain. Germline-derived CDR1 and CDR2 are SGHNT and YENEEA. This CDR3 is built from 13 residues. V dropped 2 bases and J dropped 8 bases, with 11 bases sitting between them. DNA for the CDR3: TGTGCCAGCAGCTTATCGGTCGTGGGTACGCAGTATTTT. Its protein product is CASSLSVVGTQYF.

The chain is built from TRBV7-2 and TRBJ1-1, with D unresolved. V gave up 2 bases and J gave up 6 bases, with 13 bases separating them. Germline CDR1 and CDR2: SGHTA and FQGNSA. The CDR3 contains 14 residues. Here the CDR3 DNA reads TGTGCCAGCAGCTTACCAGTTAGAGGCGCTGAAGCTTTCTTT. Its protein is CASSLPVRGAEAFF.

This rearrangement joins TRBV2 to TRBJ1-5; D perhaps matches TRBD1 (5 bases). Germline V CDR1 and CDR2: SNHLY, FYNNEI. V was clipped by 6 bases and J by 4 bases, with 16 bases between them. The CDR3 is 15 residues long. CDR3 in amino acids: CASSGQGQLNQPQHF. As DNA, the CDR3 is TGTGCCAGCAGCGGGCAGGGCCAACTTAATCAGCCCCAGCATTTT.

This chain links TRBV6-1 with TRBJ2-3; the match to TRBD2 covers 11 bases. The CDR3 covers 14 residues. Per germline, CDR1 MNHNS and CDR2 SASEGT. V lost 6 bases to trimming and J lost 4 bases; unmatched junction nucleotides: 3. The CDR3 DNA follows: TGTGCCAGCAGCCCGGGACTAGCGGCAGATACGCAGTATTTT. Translated: CASSPGLAADTQYF.

This rearrangement joins TRBV4-3 to TRBJ2-7, with TRBD1 identical over 8 bases. The CDR3 extends over 15 amino acids. From germline, CDR1 is LGHNA and CDR2 YSLEER. The ends lost 2 bases at V and 11 bases at J; junction bases unmatched: 14. The CDR3 region is CASSQNFGQGGTKYF. As DNA, the CDR3 is TGCGCCAGCAGCCAAAACTTTGGACAGGGAGGAACTAAGTACTTC.

The V call is TRBV28, the J call TRBJ2-4; a possible D gene is TRBD1 (5 bases). Trimming took 7 bases from V and 0 from J, leaving 16 bases between them. Germline V gene data show CDR1 as MDHEN and CDR2 as SYDVKM. The CDR3 totals 16 residues. The CDR3 is CASNLGPVLAKNIQYF. In DNA, the CDR3 is TGTGCCAGCAATCTGGGGCCGGTACTAGCCAAAAACATTCAGTACTTC.

This clone has only one observation. V usage is TRBV4-3 and J usage is TRBJ2-7, with D maybe TRBD2 (5 bases). V was trimmed by 0 bases and J by 2 bases, leaving 14 bases between them. Per the germline V gene, CDR1 is LGHNA and CDR2 is YSLEER. The CDR3 covers 16 residues. Here the CDR3 reads CASSQDSWAGPYEQYF. Here the CDR3 DNA reads TGCGCCAGCAGCCAAGATAGTTGGGCGGGCCCCTACGAGCAGTACTTC.

The chain employs TRBV6-5 and TRBJ1-1, with D hard to call. The CDR3 runs 12 residues. In germline, CDR1 is MNHEY, CDR2 SVGAGI. V dropped 4 bases and J dropped 7 bases, with 10 bases sitting between them. The chain's CDR3 is CASSFGGDEAFF. The CDR3 DNA follows: TGTGCCAGCAGTTTCGGAGGAGATGAAGCTTTCTTT.

This chain uses TRBV19 with TRBJ2-1, with 9 positions matching TRBD1. Trimming cost V 3 bases and J 7 bases; bases outside gene matches: 7. This CDR3 is built from 15 residues. Germline V gene sequence: CDR1 LNHDA, CDR2 SQIVND (reference sequence). Here the CDR3 reads CASSITDRGGNEQFF. The CDR3, as DNA: TGTGCCAGTAGTATTACGGACAGGGGAGGGAATGAGCAGTTCTTC.

This clone was seen only a few times. In the same sample, other DNA sequences code for this CDR3. The genes are TRBV28 and TRBJ1-2; D call uncertain. CDR1 MDHEN and CDR2 SYDVKM come from the germline V gene. The CDR3 has 12 amino acids. With 6 bases removed from V and 4 bases from J, the gap between germline ends came to 9 bases. DNA for the CDR3: TGTGCCAGCAGCCTCCGGCTCTATGGCTACACCTTC. Translated, it gives CASSLRLYGYTF.